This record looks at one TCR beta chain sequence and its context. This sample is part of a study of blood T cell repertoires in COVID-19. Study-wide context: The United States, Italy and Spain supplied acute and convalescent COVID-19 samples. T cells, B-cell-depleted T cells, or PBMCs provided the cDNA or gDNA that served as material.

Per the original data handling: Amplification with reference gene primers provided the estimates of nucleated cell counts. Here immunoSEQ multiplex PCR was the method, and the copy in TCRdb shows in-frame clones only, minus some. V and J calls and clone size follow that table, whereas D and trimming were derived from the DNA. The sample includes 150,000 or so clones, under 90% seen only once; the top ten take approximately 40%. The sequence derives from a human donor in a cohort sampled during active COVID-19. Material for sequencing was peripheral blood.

The CDR3 spells CASSSQVNTEAFF. The CDR3 region has the DNA TGTGCCAGCAGTTCACAGGTAAACACTGAAGCTTTCTTT. The chain links TRBV6-6 to TRBJ1-1; tentative D call: TRBD1 (5 bases). CDR3 length equals 13 residues. Trimming cost V 4 bases and J 2 bases, with 8 bases left between them. From germline, CDR1 is MNHNY and CDR2 SVGAGI (reference sequence).